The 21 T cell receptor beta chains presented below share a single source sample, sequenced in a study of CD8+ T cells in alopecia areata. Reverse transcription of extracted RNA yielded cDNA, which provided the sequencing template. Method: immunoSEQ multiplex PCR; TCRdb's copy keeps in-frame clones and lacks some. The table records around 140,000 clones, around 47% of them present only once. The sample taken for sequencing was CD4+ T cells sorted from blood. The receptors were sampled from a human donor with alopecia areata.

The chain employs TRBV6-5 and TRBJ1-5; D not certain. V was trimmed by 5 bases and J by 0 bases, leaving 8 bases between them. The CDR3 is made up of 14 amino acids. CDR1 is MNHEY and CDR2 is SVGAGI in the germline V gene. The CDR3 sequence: CASSGRYSNQPQHF. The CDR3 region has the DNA TGTGCCAGCAGTGGACGGTATAGCAATCAGCCCCAGCATTTT.

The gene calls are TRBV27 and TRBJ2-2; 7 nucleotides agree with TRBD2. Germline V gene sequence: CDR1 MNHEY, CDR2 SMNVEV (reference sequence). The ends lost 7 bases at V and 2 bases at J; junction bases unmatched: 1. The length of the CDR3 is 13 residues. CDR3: CASTSGNTGELFF. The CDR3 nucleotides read TGTGCCAGCACTAGCGGCAACACCGGGGAGCTGTTTTTT.

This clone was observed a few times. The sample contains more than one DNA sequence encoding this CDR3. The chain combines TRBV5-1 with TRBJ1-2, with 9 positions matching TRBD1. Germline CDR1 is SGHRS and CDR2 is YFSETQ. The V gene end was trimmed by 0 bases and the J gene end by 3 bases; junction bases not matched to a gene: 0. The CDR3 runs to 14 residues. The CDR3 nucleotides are TGCGCCAGCAGCTTGGGACAGGGGGACTATGGCTACACCTTC. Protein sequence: CASSLGQGDYGYTF.

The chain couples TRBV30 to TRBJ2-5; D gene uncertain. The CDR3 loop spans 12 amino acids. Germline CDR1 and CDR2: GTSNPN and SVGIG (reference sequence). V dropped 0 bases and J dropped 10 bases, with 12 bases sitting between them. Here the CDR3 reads CAWSVRWDGQYF. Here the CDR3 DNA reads TGTGCCTGGAGTGTACGATGGGATGGCCAGTACTTC.

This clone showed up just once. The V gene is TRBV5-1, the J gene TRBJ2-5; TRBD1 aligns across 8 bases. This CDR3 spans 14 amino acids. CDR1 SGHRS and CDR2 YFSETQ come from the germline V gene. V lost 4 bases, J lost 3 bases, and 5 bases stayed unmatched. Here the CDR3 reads CASSGKTGEETQYF. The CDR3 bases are TGCGCCAGCAGCGGAAAGACAGGGGAAGAGACCCAGTACTTC.

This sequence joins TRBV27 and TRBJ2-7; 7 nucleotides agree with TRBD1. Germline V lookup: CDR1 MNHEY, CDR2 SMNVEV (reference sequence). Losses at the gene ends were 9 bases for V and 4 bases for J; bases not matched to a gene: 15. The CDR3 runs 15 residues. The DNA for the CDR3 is TGTGCCAGTAGTAATCCGGGACAGCCGATTTACGAGCAGTACTTC. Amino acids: CASSNPGQPIYEQYF.

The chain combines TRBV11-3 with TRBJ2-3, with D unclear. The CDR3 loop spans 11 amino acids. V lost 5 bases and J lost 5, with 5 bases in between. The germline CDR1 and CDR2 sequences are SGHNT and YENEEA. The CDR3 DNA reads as TGTGCCAGCAGCATCCTAGATACGCAGTATTTT. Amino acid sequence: CASSILDTQYF.

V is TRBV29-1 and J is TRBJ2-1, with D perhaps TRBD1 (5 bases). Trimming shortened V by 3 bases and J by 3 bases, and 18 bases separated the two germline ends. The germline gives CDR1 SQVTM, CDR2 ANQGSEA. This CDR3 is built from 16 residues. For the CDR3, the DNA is TGCAGCGTTGATAGTTCAGGGTCATTGCTCTACAATGAGCAGTTCTTC. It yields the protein CSVDSSGSLLYNEQFF.

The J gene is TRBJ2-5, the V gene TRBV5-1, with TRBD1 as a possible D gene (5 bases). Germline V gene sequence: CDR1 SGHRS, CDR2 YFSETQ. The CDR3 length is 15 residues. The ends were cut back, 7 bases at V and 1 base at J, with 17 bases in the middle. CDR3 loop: CASSRQVGVQETQYF. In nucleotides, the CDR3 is TGCGCCAGCTCCCGTCAGGTAGGGGTCCAAGAGACCCAGTACTTC. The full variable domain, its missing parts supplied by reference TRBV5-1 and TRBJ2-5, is KAGVTQTPRYLIKTRGQQVTLSCSPISGHRSVSWYQQTPGQGLQFLFEYFSETQRNKGNFPGRFSGRQFSNSRSEMNVSTLELGDSALYLCASSRQVGVQETQYFGPGTRLLVL.

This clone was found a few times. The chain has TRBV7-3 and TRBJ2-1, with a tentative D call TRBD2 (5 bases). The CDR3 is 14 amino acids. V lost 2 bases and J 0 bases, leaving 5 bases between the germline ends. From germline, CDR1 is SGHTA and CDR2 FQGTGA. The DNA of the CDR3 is TGTGCCAGCAGCTTAGGGAGCTCCTACAATGAGCAGTTCTTC. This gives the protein CASSLGSSYNEQFF.

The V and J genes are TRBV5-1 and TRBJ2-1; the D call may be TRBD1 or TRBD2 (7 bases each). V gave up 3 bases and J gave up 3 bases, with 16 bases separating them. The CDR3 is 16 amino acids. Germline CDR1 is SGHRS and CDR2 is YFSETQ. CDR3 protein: CASSSVQGGNYNEQFF. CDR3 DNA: TGCGCCAGCAGCTCCGTGCAGGGGGGGAACTACAATGAGCAGTTCTTC.

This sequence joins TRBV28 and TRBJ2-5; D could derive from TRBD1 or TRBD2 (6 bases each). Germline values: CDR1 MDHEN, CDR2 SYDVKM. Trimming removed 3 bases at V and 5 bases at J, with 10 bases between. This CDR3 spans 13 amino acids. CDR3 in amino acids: CASSFRGRETQYF. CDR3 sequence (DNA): TGTGCCAGCAGTTTCCGGGGGCGCGAGACCCAGTACTTC.

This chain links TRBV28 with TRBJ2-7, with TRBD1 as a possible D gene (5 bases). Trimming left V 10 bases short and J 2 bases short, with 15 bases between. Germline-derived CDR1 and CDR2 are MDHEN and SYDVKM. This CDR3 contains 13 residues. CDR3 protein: CATTGRATYEQYF. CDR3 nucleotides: TGTGCCACCACGGGCAGGGCAACCTACGAGCAGTACTTC.

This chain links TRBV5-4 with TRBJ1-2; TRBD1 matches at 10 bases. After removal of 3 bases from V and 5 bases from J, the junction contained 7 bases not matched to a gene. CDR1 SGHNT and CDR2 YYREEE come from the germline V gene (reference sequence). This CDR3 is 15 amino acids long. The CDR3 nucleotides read TGTGCCAGCAGCTGGCCGGGACAGGGGTTGTATGGCTACACCTTC. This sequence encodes CASSWPGQGLYGYTF.

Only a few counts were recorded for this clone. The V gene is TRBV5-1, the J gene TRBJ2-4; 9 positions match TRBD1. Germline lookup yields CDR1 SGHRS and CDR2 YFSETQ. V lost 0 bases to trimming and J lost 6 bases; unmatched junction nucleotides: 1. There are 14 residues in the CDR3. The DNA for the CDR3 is TGCGCCAGCAGCTTGGACAGGGGGCGAAACATTCAGTACTTC. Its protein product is CASSLDRGRNIQYF.

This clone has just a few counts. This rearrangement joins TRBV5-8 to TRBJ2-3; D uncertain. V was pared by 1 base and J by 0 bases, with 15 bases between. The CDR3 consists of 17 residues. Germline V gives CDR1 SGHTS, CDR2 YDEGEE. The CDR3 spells CASSLYLRSDSTDTQYF. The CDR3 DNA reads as TGTGCCAGCAGCTTGTATCTTCGCAGCGATAGCACAGATACGCAGTATTTT. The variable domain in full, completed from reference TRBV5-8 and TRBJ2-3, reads EAGVTQSPTHLIKTRGQQATLRCSPISGHTSVYWYQQALGLGLQFLLWYDEGEERNRGNFPPRFSGRQFPNYSSELNVNALELEDSALYLCASSLYLRSDSTDTQYFGPGTRLTVL.

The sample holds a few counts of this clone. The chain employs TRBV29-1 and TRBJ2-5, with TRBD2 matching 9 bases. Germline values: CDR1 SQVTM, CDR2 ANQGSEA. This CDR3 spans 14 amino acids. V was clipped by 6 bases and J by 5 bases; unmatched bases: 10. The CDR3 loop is CSVLDSGREETQYF. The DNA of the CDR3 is TGCAGCGTACTTGATAGCGGGAGAGAGGAGACCCAGTACTTC.

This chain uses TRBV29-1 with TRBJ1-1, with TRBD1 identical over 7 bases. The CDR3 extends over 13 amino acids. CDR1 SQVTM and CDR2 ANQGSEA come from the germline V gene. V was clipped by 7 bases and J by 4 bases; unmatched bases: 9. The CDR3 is CSGETGIGTEAFF. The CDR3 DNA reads TGCAGCGGAGAGACAGGGATTGGCACTGAAGCTTTCTTT. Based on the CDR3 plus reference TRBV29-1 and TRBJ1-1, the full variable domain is SAVISQKPSRDICQRGTSLTIQCQVDSQVTMMFWYRQQPGQSLTLIATANQGSEATYESGFVIDKFPISRPNLTFSTLTVSNMSPEDSSIYLCSGETGIGTEAFFGQGTRLTVV.

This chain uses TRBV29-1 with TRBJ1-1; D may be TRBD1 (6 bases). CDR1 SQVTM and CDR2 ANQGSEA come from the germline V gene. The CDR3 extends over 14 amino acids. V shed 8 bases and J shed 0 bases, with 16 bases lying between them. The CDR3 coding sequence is TGCAGCACTACGGGGGGGCCAATGAACACTGAAGCTTTCTTT. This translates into CSTTGGPMNTEAFF.

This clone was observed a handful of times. In DNA, the CDR3 is TGCAGCGTTGGGCCAACAGGGGGGGAGACCCAGTACTTC. This gives the protein CSVGPTGGETQYF. V usage is TRBV29-1 and J usage is TRBJ2-5; 8 nucleotides line up with TRBD1. This CDR3 spans 13 amino acids. Germline V lookup: CDR1 SQVTM, CDR2 ANQGSEA. Trimming took 4 bases from V and 5 from J; bases not matched to a gene: 6.

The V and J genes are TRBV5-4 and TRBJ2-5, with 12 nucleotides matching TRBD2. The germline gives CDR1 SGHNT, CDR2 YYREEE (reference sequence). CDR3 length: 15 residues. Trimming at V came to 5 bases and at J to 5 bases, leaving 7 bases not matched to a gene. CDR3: CASRRTSGRRETQYF. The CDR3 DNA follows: TGTGCCAGCAGGAGAACTAGCGGGAGGCGGGAGACCCAGTACTTC.